These 19 T cell receptor beta chains were all obtained from the same sample, sequenced in a study of T cell changes during pregnancy in multiple sclerosis. Generated by immunoSEQ multiplex PCR, the TCRdb table keeps only in-frame clones and is missing some. This sample carries tens of thousands of clones, 80% to 95% of them seen once, and the ten largest clones take around 0.56%. The specimen was CD4+ T cells from peripheral blood mononuclear cells, collected after pregnancy. The receptors were sampled from a female donor with multiple sclerosis, enrolled in a pregnancy study.

The rearrangement links TRBV15 to TRBJ1-2, with D tentatively TRBD1 (6 bases). CDR1 is LNHNV and CDR2 is YYDKDF in the germline V gene (reference sequence). V was pared by 0 bases and J by 3 bases, with 17 bases between. The length of the CDR3 is 17 residues. CDR3 region: CATSRDYREYGDYGYTF. The DNA for the CDR3 is TGTGCCACCAGCAGAGATTACAGGGAGTACGGGGACTATGGCTACACCTTC.

This rearrangement joins TRBV10-2 to TRBJ2-2; D is ambiguous. V gave up 6 bases and J gave up 4 bases, with 6 bases separating them. Germline V gene lookup returns CDR1 WSHSY and CDR2 SAAADI. This CDR3 comprises 12 residues. The CDR3 nucleotides are TGCGCCAGCAGGAGAGGCACCGGGGAGCTGTTTTTT. Residues: CASRRGTGELFF.

This clone was picked up one time. The CDR3 here is CASSLGDRRNTEAFF. The CDR3 DNA reads TGTGCCAGCAGCCTAGGGGACAGGAGGAACACTGAAGCTTTCTTT. The chain has TRBV7-3 and TRBJ1-1; 8 positions agree with TRBD1. The CDR3 contains 15 residues. Germline assignment: CDR1 SGHTA and CDR2 FQGTGA. V lost 5 bases and J lost 1; bases outside the gene matches: 6.

This sequence joins TRBV7-6 and TRBJ2-5, with D maybe TRBD1 (5 bases). The CDR3 totals 16 residues. CDR1 and CDR2 from the germline V gene are SGHVS and FNYEAQ. The V end lost 5 bases, the J end lost 2 bases, and 18 bases lay between the germline ends. As DNA, the CDR3 is TGTGCCAGCAGCCCGGAGTCGAGACAGATACAAGAGACCCAGTACTTC. Translation gives CASSPESRQIQETQYF.

This chain connects TRBV27 to TRBJ1-2; 7 bases map to TRBD1. The length of the CDR3 is 14 residues. The V gene's germline CDR1 is MNHEY and CDR2 SMNVEV (reference sequence). V gave up 5 bases and J gave up 8 bases; unmatched junction bases: 11. CDR3 bases: TGTGCCAGCAGTCCCGCCGGGACAGAGTTCGGCTACACCTTC. Amino acid sequence: CASSPAGTEFGYTF.

This chain uses TRBV9 with TRBJ2-7; TRBD2 might be the D (5 bases). V shed 0 bases and J shed 0 bases, with 10 bases lying between them. The V gene's germline CDR1 is SGDLS and CDR2 YYNGEE. The CDR3 totals 15 residues. The CDR3 protein is CASSVEAGPSYEQYF. In DNA form, the CDR3 reads TGTGCCAGCAGCGTAGAGGCGGGCCCCTCCTACGAGCAGTACTTC.

This clone appeared a single time. J is TRBJ2-7 and V is TRBV5-6; 14 nucleotides match TRBD2. The CDR3 has 15 residues. Germline trimming cut 2 bases from V and 6 bases from J; bases unmatched to any gene: 4. Germline CDR1 reads SGHDT; CDR2 reads YYEEEE. This chain's CDR3 is CASSFSGLAGGEQYF. CDR3 DNA: TGTGCCAGCAGCTTCTCCGGACTAGCGGGAGGCGAGCAGTACTTC.

This chain uses TRBV2 with TRBJ2-2; D is unclear. This CDR3 region has 14 residues. CDR1 is SNHLY, CDR2 FYNNEI, per germline. Trimming removed 5 bases from V and 4 bases from J, with 11 bases in between. CDR3 residues: CASSPGPSTGELFF. The CDR3 DNA is TGTGCCAGCAGTCCGGGTCCGAGCACCGGGGAGCTGTTTTTT.

The CDR3 sequence: CASSGNRGAAKNIQYF. CDR3 nucleotides: TGTGCCAGTAGTGGCAACAGGGGAGCGGCCAAAAACATTCAGTACTTC. This rearrangement joins TRBV19 to TRBJ2-4, with 7 bases lining up with TRBD1. Germline CDR1 is LNHDA and CDR2 is SQIVND (reference sequence). Trimming removed 5 bases from V and 1 base from J; junction bases left unmatched: 8. The CDR3 is 16 amino acids.

The chain employs TRBV9 and TRBJ2-7; 8 bases map to TRBD1. CDR3 length: 15 amino acids. J was trimmed by 2 bases and V by 3 bases; bases with no gene match: 7. The germline V gene encodes CDR1 SGDLS and CDR2 YYNGEE. The CDR3 protein is CASSAGGQGAYEQYF. Here the CDR3 DNA reads TGTGCCAGCAGCGCTGGAGGACAGGGAGCCTACGAGCAGTACTTC.

The chain couples TRBV5-5 to TRBJ2-1, with D unclear. This CDR3 is 17 amino acids long. Trimming left V 0 bases short and J 0 bases short, with 13 bases between. Germline assignment: CDR1 SGHKS and CDR2 YYEKEE (reference sequence). The CDR3 nucleotides are TGTGCCAGCAGCTTGGGGGCAAAGCTTAGCTCCTACAATGAGCAGTTCTTC. This codes for CASSLGAKLSSYNEQFF. Supplemented by reference TRBV5-5 and TRBJ2-1, the full variable domain reads DAGVTQSPTHLIKTRGQQVTLRCSPISGHKSVSWYQQVLGQGPQFIFQYYEKEERGRGNFPDRFSARQFPNYSSELNVNALLLGDSALYLCASSLGAKLSSYNEQFFGPGTRLTVL.

This clone was observed once. This chain connects TRBV7-9 to TRBJ2-2, with 12 bases lining up with TRBD2. The CDR3 consists of 15 residues. J gave up 9 bases and V 5 bases, and 7 bases lay outside the gene matches. CDR1 is SEHNR and CDR2 is FQNEAQ in the germline V gene (reference sequence). This chain's CDR3 is CASSPWTSGIRELFF. In DNA, the CDR3 is TGTGCCAGCAGCCCATGGACTAGCGGGATCCGGGAGCTGTTTTTT.

The V and J genes are TRBV7-8 and TRBJ2-2, with 12 nucleotides matching TRBD2. The V and J ends lost 6 bases and 1 base, in that order; junction bases with no gene match: 9. Germline V gives CDR1 SGHVS, CDR2 FQNEAQ. The CDR3 contains 18 residues. CDR3 coding DNA: TGTGCCAGCAGGGATCTAGCGGGAGGGCTTATGAACACCGGGGAGCTGTTTTTT. Amino acid sequence: CASRDLAGGLMNTGELFF.

This rearrangement joins TRBV2 to TRBJ1-1; D perhaps matches TRBD1 (5 bases). V lost 0 bases, J lost 2 bases, and 10 bases lay in between. The germline CDR1 and CDR2 sequences are SNHLY and FYNNEI. The CDR3 has 15 residues. The CDR3 loop is CASSEARQQNTEAFF. The DNA of the CDR3 is TGTGCCAGCAGTGAAGCGCGACAGCAAAACACTGAAGCTTTCTTT.

This sequence joins TRBV19 and TRBJ2-3; 11 nucleotides agree with TRBD1. Germline loops: CDR1 LNHDA, CDR2 SQIVND (reference sequence). Trimming cost V 1 base and J 4 bases; bases outside gene matches: 1. This CDR3 has 15 residues. For the CDR3, the DNA is TGTGCCAGTAGTATAGGGACAGGGGGCGCAGATACGCAGTATTTT. It encodes CASSIGTGGADTQYF.

V is TRBV19 and J is TRBJ1-2, with TRBD1 as a possible D gene (6 bases). V lost 3 bases to trimming and J lost 5 bases, with 13 bases between them. CDR3 length equals 14 residues. CDR1 is LNHDA, CDR2 SQIVND, per germline (reference sequence). CDR3 amino acids: CASSITGMGYGYTF. In DNA, the CDR3 is TGTGCCAGTAGTATTACAGGGATGGGGTATGGCTACACCTTC.

The DNA of the CDR3 is TGTGCCAGCAGCTTAGATGACAGCTATGGCTACACCTTC. Translation: CASSLDDSYGYTF. The chain recombines TRBV5-8 with TRBJ1-2, with a possible D match to TRBD1 (5 bases). The CDR3 runs to 13 residues. V gave up 2 bases and J gave up 4 bases, with 9 bases separating them. Germline V gene sequence: CDR1 SGHTS, CDR2 YDEGEE. Drawing the rest from reference TRBV5-8 and TRBJ1-2, the complete variable domain is EAGVTQSPTHLIKTRGQQATLRCSPISGHTSVYWYQQALGLGLQFLLWYDEGEERNRGNFPPRFSGRQFPNYSSELNVNALELEDSALYLCASSLDDSYGYTFGSGTRLTVV.

In its sample, this clone was seen a few times. V usage is TRBV29-1 and J usage is TRBJ1-2; TRBD1 is a possible D gene (6 bases). Trimming took off 7 bases at V and 4 bases at J, with 13 bases between the two ends. CDR1 SQVTM and CDR2 ANQGSEA come from the germline V gene. The CDR3 is 12 amino acids. The CDR3 bases are TGCAGCGCCTGGACAGTATCCTATGGCTACACCTTC. Translated: CSAWTVSYGYTF. The entire variable domain, with the rest obtained from reference TRBV29-1 and TRBJ1-2, is as follows: SAVISQKPSRDICQRGTSLTIQCQVDSQVTMMFWYRQQPGQSLTLIATANQGSEATYESGFVIDKFPISRPNLTFSTLTVSNMSPEDSSIYLCSAWTVSYGYTFGSGTRLTVV.

This chain links TRBV7-9 with TRBJ1-1; 8 nucleotides align to TRBD1. The ends lost 5 bases at V and 1 base at J; junction bases unmatched: 0. Germline CDR1 is SEHNR and CDR2 is FQNEAQ (reference sequence). The CDR3 runs 13 residues. DNA for the CDR3: TGTGCCAGCAGCGGACAGGGGAACACTGAAGCTTTCTTT. It is translated as CASSGQGNTEAFF.